The present TCR beta chain was sequenced within a study of CD8+ T cells in alopecia areata. Looked up from germline, CDR1 is LGHNA and CDR2 is YSLEER. CDR3 length: 15 amino acids. V shed 0 bases and J shed 6 bases, with 14 bases lying between them. RNA extraction and reverse transcription yielded cDNA as sequencing template. This table comes from immunoSEQ multiplex PCR, and its TCRdb copy is limited to in-frame clones, with some not included. The table records 45,000 to 60,000 clones, around 96% of them present only once. The source is a human donor with alopecia areata. This sequence joins TRBV4-3 and TRBJ1-1; TRBD1 is a possible D gene (6 bases). Source: CD8+ T cells sorted from blood, taken at week 0. CDR3 coding DNA: TGCGCCAGCAGCCAAGATGCGGGGGCGGGGTCTGAAGCTTTCTTT. Protein: CASSQDAGAGSEAFF.